The clone carrying this T cell receptor (beta chain) was detected once. Its specificity is unknown. This entry belongs to a study of T cell responses to AZD1222 COVID-19 vaccine. Sequencing was performed with immunoSEQ multiplex PCR; in TCRdb, only in-frame clones are kept and a portion is missing. The sample holds about 74,000 clones, 80% to 95% seen once. This CDR3 is 14 amino acids long. V lost 8 bases and J 7 bases, leaving 15 bases between the germline ends. From germline, CDR1 is SGHTA and CDR2 FQGNSA. Study results and caveats: Donors were mostly white British, more females; clonal diversity possibly underestimated. There were repertoire samples only from the period after the peak T cell response. Increased Spike-specific TCR breadth and depth were observed after two AZD1222 doses. Unmutated regions of variants are reportedly targeted by nearly half of spike-specific TCRs.

This material consisted of peripheral blood, taken 28 days after the second AZD1222 dose. The clonotype originates from an adult who received the AZD1222 COVID-19 vaccine. V is TRBV7-2 and J is TRBJ1-6; unclear D gene. The DNA of the CDR3 is TGTGCCAGCCTGTATCAACGTGGAAATTCACCCCTCCACTTT. It encodes CASLYQRGNSPLHF.